This T cell receptor (beta chain) was retrieved from a study of patients and donors after allogeneic stem cell transplantation. This CDR3 comprises 14 residues. Trimming cost V 0 bases and J 4 bases, with 7 bases left between them. Germline CDR1 reads LGHDT; CDR2 reads YNNKEL (reference sequence). This clonotype was counted only a few times. TCRdb called the RT-PCR reads again in MiXCR, with one record for every CDR3 protein. Among about a million distinct CDR3 sequences listed, more than 15% were seen once. The chain joins TRBV3-1 to TRBJ2-1; D is ambiguous. Sequencing was done on a sample of blood, either unsorted or a sorted T cell fraction (not recorded which). This clonotype originated in a human donor who was either an allogeneic HSCT recipient or a stem cell or donor lymphocyte infusion donor (not recorded which). It is not recorded whose cells these are; they may come from a transplant donor. CDR3 DNA sequence: TGTGCCAGCAGCCAAGACTCAAGATACAATGAGCAGTTCTTC. Its translation: CASSQDSRYNEQFF.